The rows below give T cell receptor beta chains drawn from one sample of a study of blood T cell repertoires in COVID-19. Clones were read by immunoSEQ multiplex PCR, and TCRdb kept only the in-frame ones, dropping some. The sample contains some 220,000 clones, 65% to 85% of which appear only once. Sequencing input: peripheral blood. These receptors came from a human donor in a cohort sampled during active COVID-19. Each CDR3 is given with its conserved first and last residue. The order of the fields is D gene, clone size, CDR3 length, J gene, V gene, CDR3 protein, CDR3 DNA. A D gene is named only where the DNA matches it firmly. Clone size is given for some rows only: seen once, a few or many times, or a class if the clone is expanded.

>.|.|14|TRBJ1-2|TRBV3-1/TRBV3-2
CASSQDLRLGGYTF
TGTGCCAGCAGCCAAGATCTTAGACTTGGGGGCTACACCTTC
>TRBD2|.|14|TRBJ2-3|TRBV4-1
CASSQVAGLDTQYF
TGCGCCAGCAGCCAAGTAGCGGGTCTCGATACGCAGTATTTT
>.|.|13|TRBJ1-2|TRBV5-6
CASSFTGGKVGTF
TGTGCCAGCAGCTTTACGGGGGGAAAAGTTGGGACCTTC
>TRBD2|few|15|TRBJ2-2|TRBV11-2
CASSLDGLADGELFF
TGTGCCAGCAGCTTAGACGGACTAGCGGACGGGGAGCTGTTTTTT
>TRBD1|.|13|TRBJ1-3|TRBV5-1
CASSQGQGDTIYF
TGCGCCAGCAGCCAGGGACAGGGTGACACCATATATTTT
>.|.|15|TRBJ1-3|TRBV11-2
CASKKTRASGNTIYF
TGTGCCAGCAAAAAGACGAGGGCGTCTGGAAACACCATATATTTT
>TRBD1|.|15|TRBJ1-5|TRBV28
CASNPGGAGNQPQHF
TGTGCCAGCAATCCAGGGGGCGCAGGCAATCAGCCCCAGCATTTT
>.|.|16|TRBJ1-1|TRBV21-1
CASSKALGRGLGKAFF
TGTGCCAGCAGCAAAGCGCTTGGGCGCGGACTCGGAAAAGCTTTCTTT
>.|.|17|TRBJ2-1|TRBV4-2
CASSQDKFAGAYNEQFF
TGTGCCAGCAGCCAAGATAAATTCGCAGGGGCCTACAATGAGCAGTTCTTC
>.|.|14|TRBJ1-1|TRBV10-2
CASNHGGRNTEAFF
TGCGCCAGCAACCATGGGGGCCGGAACACTGAAGCTTTCTTT
>.|.|14|TRBJ2-7|TRBV5-1
CASSLSSDSYEQYF
TGCGCCAGCAGCTTGTCCAGCGATTCCTACGAGCAGTACTTC
>.|.|15|TRBJ1-5|TRBV6-5
CASRIKPRGFQPQHF
TGTGCCAGCAGAATAAAACCCCGCGGATTTCAGCCCCAGCATTTT
>TRBD2|.|17|TRBJ2-3|TRBV7-2
CASIGLAWSSSTDTQYF
TGTGCCAGCATCGGACTAGCGTGGAGTAGTAGCACAGATACGCAGTATTTT
>TRBD2|many|16|TRBJ2-1|TRBV11-3
CASSLSGGRTANEQFF
TGTGCCAGCAGCTTAAGCGGCGGGAGAACGGCCAATGAGCAGTTCTTC
>TRBD2|.|16|TRBJ2-5|TRBV7-9
CASSSRTSGRRETQYF
TGTGCCAGCAGCTCAAGGACTAGCGGGAGGAGAGAGACCCAGTACTTC
>TRBD2|.|14|TRBJ2-4|TRBV4-2
CASSQRREGNIQYF
TGTGCCAGCAGCCAAAGGAGGGAGGGGAACATTCAGTACTTC
>.|.|15|TRBJ1-1|TRBV11-2
CASSLVHNQNTEAFF
TGTGCCAGCAGCTTAGTACACAACCAGAACACTGAAGCTTTCTTT
>.|.|15|TRBJ2-3|TRBV5-5
CASSPDSPSTDTQYF
TGTGCCAGCAGCCCCGACAGTCCTAGCACAGATACGCAGTATTTT
>TRBD1|.|13|TRBJ1-2|TRBV4-1
CASGEGANYGYTF
TGCGCCAGCGGCGAGGGGGCGAACTATGGCTACACCTTC
>TRBD1|.|16|TRBJ2-5|TRBV15
CATSRDRGQGRETQYF
TGTGCCACCAGCAGAGATCGGGGACAGGGTAGGGAGACCCAGTACTTC
>TRBD2|.|16|TRBJ2-3|TRBV19
CASSIAGSGRSDTQYF
TGTGCCAGTAGTATAGCGGGTAGCGGGAGGTCAGATACGCAGTATTTT
>TRBD1|.|14|TRBJ2-7|TRBV6-4
CASSATGGAGEQYF
TGTGCCAGCAGTGCGACAGGGGGCGCGGGGGAGCAGTACTTC
>TRBD1|.|15|TRBJ2-7|TRBV5-6
CASSLVGQGAGEQYF
TGTGCCAGCAGCTTGGTAGGACAGGGGGCGGGCGAGCAGTACTTC
>TRBD1|.|14|TRBJ2-7|TRBV6-5
CASSYSGQGYEQYF
TGTGCCAGCAGTTACTCTGGACAGGGCTACGAGCAGTACTTC
>TRBD1|.|17|TRBJ1-4|TRBV2
CASQTRQGEATNEKLFF
TGTGCCAGCCAAACGAGACAGGGAGAAGCAACTAATGAAAAACTGTTTTTT
>.|.|14|TRBJ2-5|TRBV28
CASSPGSYEETQYF
TGTGCCAGCAGCCCCGGGTCTTACGAAGAGACCCAGTACTTC
>.|.|15|TRBJ2-2|TRBV6-6
CASRPSGHLTGELFF
TGTGCCAGCAGACCTTCGGGACACTTAACCGGGGAGCTGTTTTTT
>TRBD2|.|20|TRBJ2-2|TRBV10-1
CASSVHVLAGAGENTGELFF
TGCGCCAGCAGTGTCCATGTCCTAGCGGGAGCCGGTGAGAACACCGGGGAGCTGTTTTTT
>TRBD1|few|14|TRBJ1-6|TRBV27
CASSLDRGTSPLHF
TGTGCCAGCAGTCTCGACAGGGGAACCTCACCCCTCCACTTT
>.|.|15|TRBJ1-2|TRBV27
CASSLLPVSNYGYTF
TGTGCCAGCAGTTTACTTCCGGTTTCTAACTATGGCTACACCTTC
>TRBD2|.|15|TRBJ2-7|TRBV4-1
CASSRTGTSLYEQYF
TGCGCCAGCAGCCGAACCGGGACTAGCCTCTACGAGCAGTACTTC
>.|.|14|TRBJ1-1|TRBV6-4
CASSPDSWNTEAFF
TGTGCCAGCAGCCCGGACAGCTGGAACACTGAAGCTTTCTTT
>.|.|14|TRBJ2-1|TRBV7-9
CASSFQGLGNEQFF
TGTGCCAGCAGCTTTCAGGGTTTGGGCAATGAGCAGTTCTTC
>TRBD2|.|16|TRBJ2-1|TRBV9
CASSPRVSSGSGEQFF
TGTGCCAGCAGCCCCCGAGTGAGTAGCGGGAGTGGTGAGCAGTTCTTC
>.|.|13|TRBJ2-5|TRBV5-6
CASSRKGPETQYF
TGTGCCAGCAGCCGAAAGGGGCCCGAGACCCAGTACTTC
>.|.|15|TRBJ1-4|TRBV5-1
CASSPRTGGYEKLFF
TGCGCCAGCAGCCCACGCACTGGCGGATATGAAAAACTGTTTTTT
>.|few|13|TRBJ2-3|TRBV7-6
CASSYGLADTQYF
TGTGCCAGCAGCTACGGGTTGGCAGATACGCAGTATTTT
>TRBD1|once|16|TRBJ1-2|TRBV7-6
CASSLGPPGQLYGYTF
TGTGCCAGCAGCTTAGGACCCCCGGGACAGTTGTATGGCTACACCTTC
>.|few|17|TRBJ1-2|TRBV20-1
CSASLGVPGPGRGGYTF
TGCAGTGCTAGTTTGGGTGTACCCGGCCCGGGAAGAGGAGGCTACACCTTC
>.|once|14|TRBJ2-3|TRBV6-5
CASRRDISTDTQYF
TGTGCCAGCAGACGGGACATTAGCACAGATACGCAGTATTTT
>.|once|14|TRBJ2-2|TRBV10-2
CASKETVNTGELFF
TGCGCCAGCAAAGAGACAGTAAACACCGGGGAGCTGTTTTTT
>.|.|15|TRBJ2-1|TRBV19
CASSPYDSLNNEQFF
TGTGCCAGTAGTCCCTACGATAGCTTGAACAATGAGCAGTTCTTC
>.|.|13|TRBJ1-1|TRBV6-4
CASSDPGTSEAFF
TGTGCCAGCAGTGACCCCGGGACTTCTGAAGCTTTCTTT
>.|.|16|TRBJ1-6|TRBV7-8
CASSPTGTPYNSPLHF
TGTGCCAGCAGCCCAACAGGAACCCCCTATAATTCACCCCTCCACTTT
>.|.|16|TRBJ2-5|TRBV7-2
CASSLGGLAHQETQYF
TGTGCCAGCAGCTTAGGCGGCCTCGCCCACCAAGAGACCCAGTACTTC
>.|.|16|TRBJ1-2|TRBV28
CASSLSSQGRLYGYTF
TGTGCCAGCAGTTTATCCTCACAGGGCCGTCTCTATGGCTACACCTTC